This TCR beta chain originates from a study of CD8 T cells in Susac syndrome. Reverse transcription of roughly 0.5 to 1 ug RNA was carried out with random hexamers. TCRdb independently ran MiXCR on the immunoSEQ multiplex PCR reads; one entry per CDR3 protein. The sample holds under 90,000 distinct CDR3 sequences, about 93% seen once. TCR beta sequencing covered blood CD8+ and CD4+ T cells. This CDR3 contains 19 residues. Germline loops: CDR1 MNHEY, CDR2 SMNVEV (reference sequence). Trimming cost V 5 bases and J 4 bases; bases outside gene matches: 20. This clonotype was obtained from a human donor with Susac syndrome. The rearrangement joins TRBV27 to TRBJ2-1, with 7 nucleotides matching TRBD2. Material for sequencing was CD4+ T cells from PBMCs. The CDR3 sequence is CASSALGSGITRGYNEQFF. In DNA form, the CDR3 reads TGTGCCAGCAGTGCTCTGGGGAGCGGGATAACCCGGGGATACAATGAGCAGTTCTTC.